This is a list of T cell receptor beta chains from one sample in a study of neurological immune-mediated disorders. TCRdb recomputed calls from the 5' RACE reads with MiXCR, one row per CDR3 protein. The table has more than 40,000 distinct CDR3 sequences, about 14% seen once; the top ten hold approximately 3.6%. The sample taken for sequencing was CD4+ T cells from blood. All receptors come from a woman aged 55-69 years with HTLV-1-associated myelopathy (HAM/TSP). Each CDR3 is given with its conserved first and last residue. The D gene is left open where the match is weak. The size of a clone is reported for some rows only, either as once, few or many, or as a class for expanded clones.

V	D	size	J	DNA	CDR3
TRBV28	-	many	TRBJ2-7	TGTGCCAGCACAGGCTCCTACGAGCAGTACTTC	CASTGSYEQYF
TRBV7-9	-	many	TRBJ1-1	TGTGCCAGCAGCTCTAGCAGATCGGAAGCTTTCTTT	CASSSSRSEAFF
TRBV15	-	many	TRBJ1-2	TGTGCCACCAGCAGAGATCTGGGGGAAGCAGGCGGCTACACCTTC	CATSRDLGEAGGYTF
TRBV5-1	-	many	TRBJ2-7	TGCGCCAGCAGCCTCGGGACATACTACGAGCAGTACTTC	CASSLGTYYEQYF
TRBV7-2	TRBD2	many	TRBJ2-7	TGTGCCAGCAGCGGATCGGGAGGGAGCTACGAGCAGTACTTC	CASSGSGGSYEQYF
TRBV5-1	-	-	TRBJ1-3	TGCGCCAGCAGCTTGGGGGATTTTGTATCCGGAAACACCATATATTTT	CASSLGDFVSGNTIYF
TRBV7-6	-	many	TRBJ2-3	TGTGCCAGCAGCTCCGAGGTTGATACGCAGTATTTT	CASSSEVDTQYF
TRBV20-1	TRBD2	many	TRBJ2-2	TGCAGTGCTAGCGGGGGGACGAACACCGGGGAGCTGTTTTTT	CSASGGTNTGELFF
TRBV19	-	-	TRBJ1-2	TGTGCCAGTAGTTACGAGGGAAGCGGCTACACCTTC	CASSYEGSGYTF
TRBV5-1	TRBD1	many	TRBJ2-5	TGCGCCAGCACGGGGAAATGGGACAGGGTAGAAGAGACCCAGTACTTC	CASTGKWDRVEETQYF
TRBV5-1	-	many	TRBJ1-1	TGCGCCAGCAGCCCAACCCGACAGTCTGAAGCTTTCTTT	CASSPTRQSEAFF
TRBV5-1	TRBD1	many	TRBJ1-1	TGCGCCAGCAGCGCGACAGGGGTGAACACTGAAGCTTTCTTT	CASSATGVNTEAFF
TRBV5-1	TRBD2	many	TRBJ2-3	TGCGCCAGCAGCCTCGGACTAGCGGAGAGCACAGATACGCAGTATTTT	CASSLGLAESTDTQYF
TRBV5-1	TRBD1	many	TRBJ2-7	TGCGCCAGCAGCTTCGACAGGGCCGGCGAGCAGTACTTC	CASSFDRAGEQYF
TRBV11-2	-	-	TRBJ2-7	TGTGCCAGCAGCTTAGGGTTGGCTCCCCAAAAAAAGCAGTACTTC	CASSLGLAPQKKQYF
TRBV5-5	-	many	TRBJ2-1	TGTGCCAGCAGCTTGGCCACAGGTTACAATGAGCAGTTCTTC	CASSLATGYNEQFF
TRBV5-4	TRBD1	-	TRBJ1-2	TGTGCCAGCTTGACAGGGAGGTCCTATGGCTACACCTTC	CASLTGRSYGYTF
TRBV5-1	-	many	TRBJ2-6	TGCGCCAGCAGCCGTGAGGGGTCCCTAACCACGACTGGGGCCAACGTCCTGACTTTC	CASSREGSLTTTGANVLTF
TRBV5-1	-	many	TRBJ2-3	TGCGCCAGCAGCTTCGGACTTAATACGCAGTATTTT	CASSFGLNTQYF
TRBV6-1	-	many	TRBJ1-1	TGTGCCAGCAGCCGGACAGAAAACACTGAAGCTTTCTTT	CASSRTENTEAFF
TRBV2	TRBD1	few	TRBJ1-2	TGTGCCAGCAGCGACGGGACAGCGGCTAACTATGGCTACACCTTC	CASSDGTAANYGYTF
TRBV7-2	TRBD1	many	TRBJ1-1	TGTGCCAGCAGCTTAGGGACAGGGCGGACTGAAGCTTTCTTT	CASSLGTGRTEAFF
TRBV20-1	TRBD1	many	TRBJ1-6	TGCAGTGCTATGACAGGGGCCATTTCAAACTATAATTCACCCCTCCACTTT	CSAMTGAISNYNSPLHF
TRBV20-1	-	many	TRBJ2-7	TGCAGTGCTAGAGTTACAGGTAACGAGCAGTACTTC	CSARVTGNEQYF
TRBV3-1	TRBD2	many	TRBJ2-5	TGTGCCAGCAGCCAAGATATAGCGGGGGACACCCAAGAGACCCAGTACTTC	CASSQDIAGDTQETQYF
TRBV5-1	-	many	TRBJ2-3	TGCGCCAGCAGCTTGGAGGTCCAGGGAGGTTCGGATACGCAGTATTTT	CASSLEVQGGSDTQYF
TRBV20-1	TRBD2	many	TRBJ2-1	TGCAGTGCTAGAGGGGGCCGGGGGGGCTCCTACAATGAGCAGTTCTTC	CSARGGRGGSYNEQFF
TRBV15	-	many	TRBJ2-7	TGTGCCACCAGCAGAGACAGAAATTTATACGAGCAGTACTTC	CATSRDRNLYEQYF
TRBV5-1	TRBD1	medium-sized	TRBJ2-1	TGCGCCAGCAGCTTCGGACAGGCGTCGAATGAGCAGTTCTTC	CASSFGQASNEQFF
TRBV5-1	-	many	TRBJ2-3	TGCGCCAGCAGCAGAGACTACAGCACAGATACGCAGTATTTT	CASSRDYSTDTQYF
TRBV29-1	-	many	TRBJ1-2	TGCAGCGTTGGGGACATCTATGGCTACACCTTC	CSVGDIYGYTF
TRBV19	-	many	TRBJ2-2	TGTGCCAGTAGTATAGGACAGACCAACACCGGGGAGCTGTTTTTT	CASSIGQTNTGELFF
TRBV7-2	-	many	TRBJ2-7	TGTGCCAGCAGCTTAGCGTCAGGGGCCGTAGGGACTCCAGCCTACGAGCAGTACTTC	CASSLASGAVGTPAYEQYF
TRBV12-3/TRBV12-4	TRBD1	few	TRBJ2-1	TGTGCCAGCAGTACCCTCACAGGGGGACAGAGGGACTACAATGAGCAGTTCTTC	CASSTLTGGQRDYNEQFF
TRBV5-1	-	many	TRBJ2-3	TGCGCCAGCAGCTTGGAAGGCGGGACCACAGATACGCAGTATTTT	CASSLEGGTTDTQYF
TRBV20-1	-	once	TRBJ1-3	TGCAGTGCTAGACGGGTGGACACCATATATTTT	CSARRVDTIYF
TRBV29-1	-	many	TRBJ2-4	TGCAGCGTTGAATCCGGGGGCTATAACATTCAGTACTTC	CSVESGGYNIQYF
TRBV7-2	-	many	TRBJ2-3	TGTGCCAGCAGCTTACCGCCCCTGACAGGGAGGAGCACAGATACGCAGTATTTT	CASSLPPLTGRSTDTQYF
TRBV12-3/TRBV12-4	-	many	TRBJ1-1	TGTGCCAGCAGTCCCGGACAGTCTTACTCTGAAGCTTTCTTT	CASSPGQSYSEAFF
TRBV20-1	TRBD2	many	TRBJ2-7	TGCAGTGCTAGAGATCTAGCGGGGGGTTTCGAGCAGTACTTC	CSARDLAGGFEQYF
TRBV5-5	-	few	TRBJ1-1	TGTGCCAGCAGCTACACTCTTCAACCGGTTGAGACTGAAGCTTTCTTT	CASSYTLQPVETEAFF
TRBV20-1	-	many	TRBJ2-3	TGCAGTGCTAGAGTTCCAACAGGCACAGATACGCAGTATTTT	CSARVPTGTDTQYF
TRBV20-1	-	few	TRBJ2-1	TGCAGTGCTAGAGTAGCAGACAATGAGCAGTTCTTC	CSARVADNEQFF
TRBV7-6	-	many	TRBJ2-3	TGTGCCAGCAGCTTCCTCCAGGGCGGAAGCACAGATACGCAGTATTTT	CASSFLQGGSTDTQYF
TRBV21-1	-	many	TRBJ1-1	TGTGCCAGCAGCAATGGGACAGAACAGGGACAAAACACTGAAGCTTTCTTT	CASSNGTEQGQNTEAFF
TRBV12-3/TRBV12-4	-	many	TRBJ1-2	TGTGCCAGCAGCTCCTTAGCGAATGGCTACACCTTC	CASSSLANGYTF
TRBV7-8	-	once	TRBJ1-3	TGTGCCAGCAGCCTGTCCCCTTCTACCATATATTTT	CASSLSPSTIYF
TRBV30	-	many	TRBJ1-5	TGTGAGGGGTCAGGCAATCAGCCCCAGCATTTT	CEGSGNQPQHF
TRBV5-1	-	many	TRBJ2-3	TGCGCCAGCAGCTTGCAGGCGGGGGCCCTTACAGATACGCAGTATTTT	CASSLQAGALTDTQYF
TRBV7-9	-	many	TRBJ2-7	TGTGCCAGCAGCACCCGCGCCTACGAGCAGTACTTC	CASSTRAYEQYF
TRBV6-1	TRBD2	few	TRBJ2-1	TGTGCCAGCAGTGAGGGCCAGCGGGGGGCTCTCTTAAGCTCCTACAATGAGCAGTTCTTC	CASSEGQRGALLSSYNEQFF